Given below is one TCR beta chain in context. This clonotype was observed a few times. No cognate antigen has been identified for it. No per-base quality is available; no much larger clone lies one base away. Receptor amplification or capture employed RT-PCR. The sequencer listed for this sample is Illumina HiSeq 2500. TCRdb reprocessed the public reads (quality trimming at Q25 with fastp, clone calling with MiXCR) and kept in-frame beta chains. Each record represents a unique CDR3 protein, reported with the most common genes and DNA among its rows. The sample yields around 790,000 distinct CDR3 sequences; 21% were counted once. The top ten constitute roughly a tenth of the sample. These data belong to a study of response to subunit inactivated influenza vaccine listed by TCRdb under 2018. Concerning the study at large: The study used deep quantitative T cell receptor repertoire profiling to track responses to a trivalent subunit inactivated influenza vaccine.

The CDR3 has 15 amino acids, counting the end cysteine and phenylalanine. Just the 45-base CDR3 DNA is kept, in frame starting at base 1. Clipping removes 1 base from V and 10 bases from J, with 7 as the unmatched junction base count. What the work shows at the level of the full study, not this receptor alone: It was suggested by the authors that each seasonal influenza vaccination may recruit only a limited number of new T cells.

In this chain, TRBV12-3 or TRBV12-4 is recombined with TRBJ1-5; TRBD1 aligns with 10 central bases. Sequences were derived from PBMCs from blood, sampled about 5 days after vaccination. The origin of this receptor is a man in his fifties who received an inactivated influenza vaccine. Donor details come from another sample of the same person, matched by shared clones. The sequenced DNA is TGTGCCAGCAGTTTAGTTGGACAGGGGGAGGGTCCCCAGCATTTT. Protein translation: CASSLVGQGEGPQHF.